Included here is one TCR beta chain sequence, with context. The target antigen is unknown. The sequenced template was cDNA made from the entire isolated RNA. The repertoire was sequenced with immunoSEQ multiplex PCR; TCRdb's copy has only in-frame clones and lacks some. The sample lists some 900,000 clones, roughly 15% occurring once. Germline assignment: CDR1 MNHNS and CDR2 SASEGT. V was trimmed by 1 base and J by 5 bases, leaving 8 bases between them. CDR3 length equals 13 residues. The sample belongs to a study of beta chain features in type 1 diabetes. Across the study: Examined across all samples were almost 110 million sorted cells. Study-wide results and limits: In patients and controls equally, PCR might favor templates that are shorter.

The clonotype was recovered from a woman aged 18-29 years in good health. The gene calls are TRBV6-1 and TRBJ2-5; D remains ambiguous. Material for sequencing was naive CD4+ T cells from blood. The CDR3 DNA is TGTGCCAGCAGTGAAGGTTTGCTGGAGACCCAGTACTTC. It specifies CASSEGLLETQYF.